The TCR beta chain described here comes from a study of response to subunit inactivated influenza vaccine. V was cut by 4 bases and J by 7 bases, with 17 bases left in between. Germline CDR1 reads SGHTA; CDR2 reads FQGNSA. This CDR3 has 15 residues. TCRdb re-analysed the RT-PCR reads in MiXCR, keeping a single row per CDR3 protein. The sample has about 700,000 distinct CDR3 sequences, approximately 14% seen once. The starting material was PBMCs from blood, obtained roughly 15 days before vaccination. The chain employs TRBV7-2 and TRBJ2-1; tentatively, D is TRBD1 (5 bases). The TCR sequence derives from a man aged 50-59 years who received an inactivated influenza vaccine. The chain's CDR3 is CASSSSIPQGNEQFF. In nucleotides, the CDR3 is TGTGCCAGCAGCTCGTCCATCCCTCAGGGAAATGAGCAGTTCTTC.